These 13 T cell receptor beta chains came from one sample sequenced in a study of beta chain features in type 1 diabetes. The isolated RNA, all of it, was reverse transcribed, so expressed TCRB transcripts were what got sequenced. Produced via immunoSEQ multiplex PCR; TCRdb's table is partial and in-frame only. This table holds hundreds of thousands of clones, less than 20% found once. The material sequenced was naive CD4+ T cells from blood. Every receptor here comes from a man in his late teens or twenties in good health.

V and J are TRBV18 and TRBJ2-1; D may match TRBD1 or TRBD2 (5 bases each). Looked up from germline, CDR1 is KGHSH and CDR2 is LQKENI. Deletions cut 2 bases from V and 3 bases from J, with 11 bases between. The CDR3 sequence is 15 residues long. The CDR3 reads CASSPVRGDYNEQFF. The CDR3 bases are TGTGCCAGCTCACCAGTGAGGGGCGACTACAATGAGCAGTTCTTC. Complete variable domain (other parts from reference TRBV18 and TRBJ2-1): NAGVMQNPRHLVRRRGQEARLRCSPMKGHSHVYWYRQLPEEGLKFMVYLQKENIIDESGMPKERFSAEFPKEGPSILRIQQVVRGDSAAYFCASSPVRGDYNEQFFGPGTRLTVL.

This chain joins TRBV10-3 and TRBJ2-1; the match to TRBD2 covers 13 bases. This CDR3 contains 17 residues. V was clipped by 4 bases and J by 2 bases; unmatched bases: 5. The germline gives CDR1 ENHRY, CDR2 SYGVKD. CDR3 sequence (DNA): TGTGCCATCAGTGGCGGGACTAGCGGGGCTCCCTACAATGAGCAGTTCTTC. Translated, it gives CAISGGTSGAPYNEQFF.

The chain employs TRBV7-9 and TRBJ1-4; D may be TRBD1 (5 bases). Trimming took off 1 base at V and 7 bases at J, with 16 bases between the two ends. This CDR3 contains 16 residues. The germline V gene encodes CDR1 SEHNR and CDR2 FQNEAQ (reference sequence). In DNA, the CDR3 is TGTGCCAGCAGCTTAGGGCAGGGCCTTCCTTCTGAAAAACTGTTTTTT. Translation gives CASSLGQGLPSEKLFF.

This clone occurred a few times. The rearrangement uses TRBV9 and TRBJ2-1, with D tentatively TRBD2 (5 bases). Germline CDR1 is SGDLS and CDR2 is YYNGEE. This CDR3 has 13 amino acids. V dropped 2 bases and J dropped 10 bases, with 13 bases sitting between them. In DNA, the CDR3 is TGTGCCAGCAGCGTGACGCTAGCTTGGGAGCAGTTCTTC. Protein: CASSVTLAWEQFF.

J is TRBJ2-3 and V is TRBV7-9, with D possibly being TRBD1 (6 bases). V lost 5 bases to trimming and J lost 2 bases, with 17 bases between them. The CDR3 is 16 amino acids. Germline V CDR1 and CDR2: SEHNR, FQNEAQ (reference sequence). For the CDR3, the DNA is TGTGCCAGCAGCCCGTACCGGGACACTCACACAGATACGCAGTATTTT. Its protein product is CASSPYRDTHTDTQYF.

This clone was recorded a few times. The V and J genes are TRBV27 and TRBJ2-7; TRBD1 might be the D (6 bases). The CDR3 contains 14 residues. V was shortened by 6 bases and J by 2 bases, with 14 bases between the two germline ends. Germline CDR1 is MNHEY and CDR2 is SMNVEV (reference sequence). The CDR3: CASSLPGQTYEQYF. DNA for the CDR3: TGTGCCAGCAGCCTACCAGGACAGACCTACGAGCAGTACTTC.

V gene TRBV7-9 combines with J gene TRBJ1-1; possible D gene TRBD1, 6 bases. This CDR3 is built from 14 residues. V lost 5 bases and J lost 2, with 12 bases in between. Germline loops: CDR1 SEHNR, CDR2 FQNEAQ (reference sequence). Written as DNA, the CDR3 is TGTGCCAGCAGCCAGGGACAAGAAAACACTGAAGCTTTCTTT. As protein: CASSQGQENTEAFF.

This clone was seen only a few times. The rearrangement links TRBV2 to TRBJ1-2; TRBD1 aligns across 9 bases. Germline V gives CDR1 SNHLY, CDR2 FYNNEI. The CDR3 runs to 16 residues. The J segment lost 4 bases and the V segment lost 5 bases, leaving 11 bases of the junction unmatched. For the CDR3, the DNA is TGTGCCAGCAGTCAAACCGGGACAGGGAGTCCCTATGGCTACACCTTC. This gives the protein CASSQTGTGSPYGYTF. The full variable domain, completed using reference TRBV2 and TRBJ1-2, is EPEVTQTPSHQVTQMGQEVILRCVPISNHLYFYWYRQILGQKVEFLVSFYNNEISEKSEIFDDQFSVERPDGSNFTLKIRSTKLEDSAMYFCASSQTGTGSPYGYTFGSGTRLTVV.

The chain couples TRBV19 to TRBJ2-2; 8 positions agree with TRBD2. V trimming: 5 bases; J trimming: 3 bases; junction bases outside the gene matches: 5. CDR1 is LNHDA and CDR2 is SQIVND in the germline V gene (reference sequence). The CDR3 runs to 15 residues. In nucleotides, the CDR3 is TGTGCCAGTAGTGCACCGGGACTAGACACCGGGGAGCTGTTTTTT. This sequence encodes CASSAPGLDTGELFF.

V is TRBV27 and J is TRBJ1-5; 9 bases align to TRBD1. The J segment lost 6 bases and the V segment lost 3 bases, leaving 3 bases of the junction unmatched. CDR1 is MNHEY and CDR2 is SMNVEV in the germline V gene (reference sequence). The CDR3 spans 14 residues. The CDR3 spells CASSFTGGGQPQHF. DNA for the CDR3: TGTGCCAGCAGTTTCACAGGGGGCGGTCAGCCCCAGCATTTT.

This clone showed up just a few times. The CDR3 reads CASSEARQTKNIQYF. The CDR3 region has the DNA TGTGCCAGCAGTGAAGCTAGACAGACCAAAAACATTCAGTACTTC. The chain has TRBV6-1 and TRBJ2-4; TRBD1 is a possible D gene (5 bases). The CDR3 loop spans 15 amino acids. Germline V gives CDR1 MNHNS, CDR2 SASEGT. Deletions cut 0 bases from V and 2 bases from J, with 8 bases between.

J is TRBJ2-7 and V is TRBV4-2; tentative D call: TRBD1 (6 bases). This CDR3 contains 14 residues. The germline V and J ends were trimmed by 2 bases and 3 bases, with 11 bases remaining between them. Germline-derived CDR1 and CDR2 are LGHNA and YNFKEQ. The CDR3 nucleotides read TGTGCCAGCAGCCAACAGGGGATTGGCTACGAGCAGTACTTC. Encoded protein: CASSQQGIGYEQYF.

This clone has a handful of counts. The rearrangement uses TRBV11-1 and TRBJ1-1; D gene ambiguous. Germline V gene sequence: CDR1 SGHAT, CDR2 FQDESV (reference sequence). The CDR3 has 15 residues. V lost 6 bases, J lost 6 bases, and 20 bases lay in between. The CDR3: CASSPPGSSSAEAFF. The CDR3 bases are TGTGCCAGCAGTCCCCCCGGCAGCTCGTCCGCTGAAGCTTTCTTT.